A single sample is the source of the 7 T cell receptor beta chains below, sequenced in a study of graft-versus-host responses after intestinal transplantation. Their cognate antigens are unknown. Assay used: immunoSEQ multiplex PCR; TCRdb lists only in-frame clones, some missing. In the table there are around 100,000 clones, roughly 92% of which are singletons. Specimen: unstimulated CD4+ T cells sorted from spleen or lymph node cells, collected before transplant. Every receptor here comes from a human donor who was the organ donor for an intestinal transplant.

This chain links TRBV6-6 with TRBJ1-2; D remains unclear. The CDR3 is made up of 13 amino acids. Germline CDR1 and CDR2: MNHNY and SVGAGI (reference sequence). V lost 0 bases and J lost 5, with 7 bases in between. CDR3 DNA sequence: TGTGCCAGCAGTTACTCGATAGGGTATGGCTACACCTTC. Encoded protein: CASSYSIGYGYTF.

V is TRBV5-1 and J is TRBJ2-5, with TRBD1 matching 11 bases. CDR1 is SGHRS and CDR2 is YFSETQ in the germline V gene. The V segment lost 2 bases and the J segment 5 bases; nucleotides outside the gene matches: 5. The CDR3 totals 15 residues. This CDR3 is CASSFDGQGAETQYF. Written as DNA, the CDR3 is TGCGCCAGCAGCTTCGATGGACAGGGGGCGGAGACCCAGTACTTC.

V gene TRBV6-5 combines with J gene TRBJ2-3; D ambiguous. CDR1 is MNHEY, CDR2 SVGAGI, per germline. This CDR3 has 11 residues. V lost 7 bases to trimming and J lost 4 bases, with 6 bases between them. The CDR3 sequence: CASNGPDTQYF. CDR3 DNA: TGTGCCAGCAACGGACCAGATACGCAGTATTTT.

CDR3 nucleotides: TGTGCCAGCAGCTTAATGGGGATGGAGACCCAGTACTTC. Translated, it gives CASSLMGMETQYF. The chain uses TRBV7-9 and TRBJ2-5; no clear D gene. CDR1 SEHNR and CDR2 FQNEAQ come from the germline V gene (reference sequence). This CDR3 is built from 13 residues. V dropped 2 bases and J dropped 5 bases, with 9 bases sitting between them.

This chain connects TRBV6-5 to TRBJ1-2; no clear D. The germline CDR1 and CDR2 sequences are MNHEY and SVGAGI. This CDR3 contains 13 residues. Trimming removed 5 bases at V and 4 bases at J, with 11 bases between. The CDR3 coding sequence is TGTGCCAGCAGTACTACAGTTCTCTATGGCTACACCTTC. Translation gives CASSTTVLYGYTF.

The CDR3 DNA reads as TGTGCCAGCAGCCTGGAGGGAGGGCCTAACAATGAGCAGTTCTTC. Translation gives CASSLEGGPNNEQFF. This chain links TRBV4-2 with TRBJ2-1, with 7 nucleotides matching TRBD2. Germline CDR1 is LGHNA and CDR2 is YNFKEQ. V was clipped by 4 bases and J by 5 bases; unmatched bases: 8. The CDR3 consists of 15 residues.

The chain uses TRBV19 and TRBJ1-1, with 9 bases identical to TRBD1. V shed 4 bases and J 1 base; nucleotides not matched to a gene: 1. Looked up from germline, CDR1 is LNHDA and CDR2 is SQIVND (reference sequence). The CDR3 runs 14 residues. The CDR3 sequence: CASSKGQGNTEAFF. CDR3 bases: TGTGCCAGTAGTAAGGGACAGGGGAACACTGAAGCTTTCTTT.